The clone carrying this TCR beta chain was seen a few times. Using immunoSEQ multiplex PCR, the repertoire was profiled, and TCRdb retains in-frame clones only, with some absent. The sample holds about 41,000 clones, less than 85% seen once. These data belong to a study of immune evolution from preneoplasia to lung adenocarcinoma. This CDR3 spans 12 amino acids. Deletions cut 6 bases from V and 5 bases from J, with 9 bases between. The germline V gene encodes CDR1 MNHEY and CDR2 SMNVEV (reference sequence). The sequenced sample consisted of FFPE invasive lung adenocarcinoma tissue. The J gene is TRBJ2-3, the V gene TRBV27; tentatively, D is TRBD1 (5 bases). The sequence was collected from a person in their sixties with lung adenocarcinoma. CDR3 sequence (DNA): TGTGCCAGCAGCTCCAGGGAAGATACGCAGTATTTT. It encodes CASSSREDTQYF.